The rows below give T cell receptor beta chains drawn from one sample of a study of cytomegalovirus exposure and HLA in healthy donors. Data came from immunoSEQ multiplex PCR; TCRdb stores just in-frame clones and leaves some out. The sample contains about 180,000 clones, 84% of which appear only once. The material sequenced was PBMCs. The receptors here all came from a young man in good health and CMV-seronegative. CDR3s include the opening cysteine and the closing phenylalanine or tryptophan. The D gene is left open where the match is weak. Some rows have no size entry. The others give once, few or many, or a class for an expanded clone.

DNA: TGTGCCAGCAGCCAAGGACAGGCAACACAAGAGACCCAGTACTTC
CDR3: CASSQGQATQETQYF
D: TRBD1
size: .
V: TRBV9
length: 15
J: TRBJ2-5

DNA: TGCGCCAGCAGCTTGGGGCTTAACCCCCCGGCGGATCGTTCCTACGAGCAGTACTTC
CDR3: CASSLGLNPPADRSYEQYF
D: .
size: .
V: TRBV5-1
length: 19
J: TRBJ2-7

DNA: TGTGCCAGTAGTGCAGGGACAGGGAATACCCCAACCGGGGAGCTGTTTTTT
CDR3: CASSAGTGNTPTGELFF
D: TRBD1
size: .
V: TRBV19
length: 17
J: TRBJ2-2

DNA: TGTGCCAGCACCGAAGGAGGCAGGGGGCTCGGTGGGACCCAGTACTTC
CDR3: CASTEGGRGLGGTQYF
D: TRBD1
size: .
V: TRBV28
length: 16
J: TRBJ2-5

DNA: TGTGCCAGCAGCCCTGGACAGGGATCAGGGATAGCCAAAAACATTCAGTACTTC
CDR3: CASSPGQGSGIAKNIQYF
D: TRBD1
size: .
V: TRBV7-9
length: 18
J: TRBJ2-4

DNA: TGTGCCAGCAGCTTAGTGTGGGACAGCTACGAGCAGTACTTC
CDR3: CASSLVWDSYEQYF
D: TRBD1
size: .
V: TRBV7-8
length: 14
J: TRBJ2-7

DNA: TGTGCCACCAGCAGAGATTCCCCCGGGGGCACAGATACGCAGTATTTT
CDR3: CATSRDSPGGTDTQYF
D: .
size: .
V: TRBV15
length: 16
J: TRBJ2-3

DNA: TGTGCCAGCAGCTTCATGTTGAGTAGCGGGAGTTCCTACAATGAGCAGTTCTTC
CDR3: CASSFMLSSGSSYNEQFF
D: TRBD2
size: .
V: TRBV7-2
length: 18
J: TRBJ2-1

DNA: TGTGCCAGCAGCCCTGGGCGGGGGGCGGATCAGCCCCAGCATTTT
CDR3: CASSPGRGADQPQHF
D: .
size: .
V: TRBV5-4
length: 15
J: TRBJ1-5

DNA: TGTGCCAGCAGTTTATCCTTCGCCCGGGGCAATCAGCCCCAGCATTTT
CDR3: CASSLSFARGNQPQHF
D: .
size: .
V: TRBV27
length: 16
J: TRBJ1-5

DNA: TGTGCCAGCAGCTTGTGGGGGGTCTCCTACGAGCAGTACTTC
CDR3: CASSLWGVSYEQYF
D: .
size: .
V: TRBV5-6
length: 14
J: TRBJ2-7

DNA: TGTGCCAGCAGTGTACTAGCGGGAGGGCCAACCGGGGAGCTGTTTTTT
CDR3: CASSVLAGGPTGELFF
D: TRBD2
size: .
V: TRBV27
length: 16
J: TRBJ2-2

DNA: TGTGCCAGCAGCGCCGGGACTAGCGGGTACAATGAGCAGTTCTTC
CDR3: CASSAGTSGYNEQFF
D: TRBD2
size: .
V: TRBV27
length: 15
J: TRBJ2-1

DNA: TGCAGTGCCCCAGGGGGCGTAGGCTACACCTTC
CDR3: CSAPGGVGYTF
D: TRBD1
size: .
V: TRBV20-1
length: 11
J: TRBJ1-2

DNA: TGTGCCAGCTCCAGAGACCCACAGGGGACTGGTGAAAAACTGTTTTTT
CDR3: CASSRDPQGTGEKLFF
D: TRBD1
size: few
V: TRBV27
length: 16
J: TRBJ1-4

DNA: TGTGCCAGCAGCCACAAAACAGGGGGCAATGAAAAACTGTTTTTT
CDR3: CASSHKTGGNEKLFF
D: TRBD1
size: few
V: TRBV7-6
length: 15
J: TRBJ1-4

DNA: TGTGCCACCAGCAGGCACGGTTACCAAGAGACCCAGTACTTC
CDR3: CATSRHGYQETQYF
D: .
size: once
V: TRBV15
length: 14
J: TRBJ2-5

DNA: TGTGCCAGTAGCCTTTCTGCGGACTGGATCAATGAGCAGTTCTTC
CDR3: CASSLSADWINEQFF
D: .
size: .
V: TRBV19
length: 15
J: TRBJ2-1

DNA: TGTGCCAGCAGTTACAGTAGAGGGAACCTTCGAGAGCAGTACTTC
CDR3: CASSYSRGNLREQYF
D: .
size: few
V: TRBV6-5
length: 15
J: TRBJ2-7

DNA: TGCGCCAGCAGCCAAGATAGTCAGGGGAAGGCCCTGTTTTTT
CDR3: CASSQDSQGKALFF
D: .
size: few
V: TRBV4-1
length: 14
J: TRBJ1-4

DNA: TGTGCCAGCAGCTTGTGGGGTTTAGCGGTTGAGCAGTACTTC
CDR3: CASSLWGLAVEQYF
D: .
size: .
V: TRBV5-4
length: 14
J: TRBJ2-7

DNA: TGTGCCAGCAGTTTGGGACAGGGGGACAATGAGCAGTTCTTC
CDR3: CASSLGQGDNEQFF
D: TRBD1
size: .
V: TRBV28
length: 14
J: TRBJ2-1

DNA: TGCGCCAGCAGCCACGTTGAGCAAGAGACCCAGTACTTC
CDR3: CASSHVEQETQYF
D: .
size: .
V: TRBV4-1
length: 13
J: TRBJ2-5

DNA: TGTGCCAGCAGGGGACAGGGAGCTGACAATGAGCAGTTCTTC
CDR3: CASRGQGADNEQFF
D: TRBD1
size: .
V: TRBV7-9
length: 14
J: TRBJ2-1

DNA: TGTGCCAGCAGTTACCCAGGGGGCTGGGGCTACACCTTC
CDR3: CASSYPGGWGYTF
D: TRBD1
size: .
V: TRBV28
length: 13
J: TRBJ1-2

DNA: TGTGCCAGCAATCGGGGAGGGACTAGCACAGATACGCAGTATTTT
CDR3: CASNRGGTSTDTQYF
D: TRBD2
size: .
V: TRBV28
length: 15
J: TRBJ2-3

DNA: TGCGCCAGCAGCTTCAGCGCGCCGTATGGCTACACCTTC
CDR3: CASSFSAPYGYTF
D: .
size: .
V: TRBV5-1
length: 13
J: TRBJ1-2

DNA: TGTGCCAGCAGTTCAGGTAGCAATCAGCCCCAGCATTTT
CDR3: CASSSGSNQPQHF
D: .
size: .
V: TRBV6-5
length: 13
J: TRBJ1-5

DNA: TGTGCCAGCAGCATAGAGTCTTCAGCGGGGAGCCTTTTTGGCACAGATACGCAGTATTTT
CDR3: CASSIESSAGSLFGTDTQYF
D: TRBD2
size: .
V: TRBV11-2
length: 20
J: TRBJ2-3

DNA: TGCGCCAGCAGCCAAGAGGTGGGCAGAAATAACTATGGCTACACCTTC
CDR3: CASSQEVGRNNYGYTF
D: .
size: .
V: TRBV4-1
length: 16
J: TRBJ1-2

DNA: TGTGCCAGCAGTTTATTATCTACTAGCGGCTTCTACGAGCAGTACTTC
CDR3: CASSLLSTSGFYEQYF
D: TRBD2
size: .
V: TRBV28
length: 16
J: TRBJ2-7

DNA: TGCGCCAGCAGCCAAGAGGCGGGGTCCAGCTATGGCTACACCTTC
CDR3: CASSQEAGSSYGYTF
D: .
size: .
V: TRBV4-1
length: 15
J: TRBJ1-2

DNA: TGTGCCAGTAGTATAAACAGGGATTTGAACACTGAAGCTTTCTTT
CDR3: CASSINRDLNTEAFF
D: .
size: .
V: TRBV19
length: 15
J: TRBJ1-1

DNA: TGTGCCGCAGGGGAGACAGCTAATAAAAAACTGTTTTTT
CDR3: CAAGETANKKLFF
D: .
size: .
V: TRBV27
length: 13
J: TRBJ1-4

DNA: TGTGCCAGCAGCTTGGTTCCGGGACAAGTCTACGAGCAGTACTTC
CDR3: CASSLVPGQVYEQYF
D: .
size: once
V: TRBV5-5
length: 15
J: TRBJ2-7

DNA: TGTGCCACTGCGCCGAGCTCTGGAAACACCATATATTTT
CDR3: CATAPSSGNTIYF
D: .
size: once
V: TRBV19
length: 13
J: TRBJ1-3

DNA: TGTGCCAGCTCATACCGCCCGGGTAGCGGGATGAACACCGGGGAGCTGTTTTTT
CDR3: CASSYRPGSGMNTGELFF
D: TRBD2
size: .
V: TRBV18
length: 18
J: TRBJ2-2